The sequence of this T cell receptor beta chain was determined in a study of blood T cell repertoires in COVID-19. Overall study: Donors in the United States, Italy and Spain gave samples during acute or convalescent COVID-19. From T cells, B-cell-depleted T cells, or PBMCs came the material, which was cDNA or gDNA.

The authors' processing: For nucleated cells, counts were estimated from reference gene primer amplification. Measured with immunoSEQ multiplex PCR; TCRdb has only the in-frame clones, and not every one. The V and J calls and clone size are taken from that table; D and trimming were inferred from the DNA. Counted here are a few hundred thousand clones, more than 70% occurring once; the ten biggest clones make up 9% to 15%. Losses at the gene ends were 4 bases for V and 4 bases for J; bases not matched to a gene: 3. The CDR3 has 14 amino acids. Germline V gene data show CDR1 as SGHNT and CDR2 as YYREEE (reference sequence).

V gene TRBV5-4 combines with J gene TRBJ1-5; 9 nucleotides line up with TRBD1. This clonotype was obtained from a man aged 80 or over with acute or convalescent COVID-19. Sequencing was carried out using peripheral blood. CDR3 sequence: CASSPGTGNQPQHF. CDR3 nucleotide sequence: TGTGCCAGCAGCCCCGGGACAGGGAATCAGCCCCAGCATTTT.